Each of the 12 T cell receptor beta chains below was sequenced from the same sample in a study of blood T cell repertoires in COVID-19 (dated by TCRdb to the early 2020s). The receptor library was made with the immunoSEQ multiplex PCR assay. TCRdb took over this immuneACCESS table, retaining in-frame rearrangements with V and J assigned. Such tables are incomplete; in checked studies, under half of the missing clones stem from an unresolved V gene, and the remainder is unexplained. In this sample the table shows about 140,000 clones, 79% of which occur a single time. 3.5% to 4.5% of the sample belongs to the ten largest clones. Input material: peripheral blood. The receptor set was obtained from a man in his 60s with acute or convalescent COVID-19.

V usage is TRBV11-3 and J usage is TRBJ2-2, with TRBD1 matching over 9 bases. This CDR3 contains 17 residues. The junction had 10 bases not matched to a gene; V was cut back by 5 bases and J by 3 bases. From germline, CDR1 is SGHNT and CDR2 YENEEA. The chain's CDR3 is CASSGSPGTGHTGELFF. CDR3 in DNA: TGTGCCAGCAGCGGTTCTCCCGGGACAGGGCACACCGGGGAGCTGTTTTTT.

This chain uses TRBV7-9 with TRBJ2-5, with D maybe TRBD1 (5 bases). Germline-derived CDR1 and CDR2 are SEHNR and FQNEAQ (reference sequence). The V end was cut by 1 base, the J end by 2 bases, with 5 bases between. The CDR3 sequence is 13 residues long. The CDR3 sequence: CASSLGTQETQYF. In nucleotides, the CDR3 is TGTGCCAGCAGCTTAGGGACACAAGAGACCCAGTACTTC.

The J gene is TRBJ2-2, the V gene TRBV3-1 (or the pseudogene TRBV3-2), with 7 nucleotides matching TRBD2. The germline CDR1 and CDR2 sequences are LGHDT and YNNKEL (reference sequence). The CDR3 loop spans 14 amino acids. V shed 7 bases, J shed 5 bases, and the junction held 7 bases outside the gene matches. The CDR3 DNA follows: TGTGCCAGCACCCGCGGGAGAGCGACCGGGGAGCTGTTTTTT. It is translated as CASTRGRATGELFF.

CDR3 sequence (DNA): TGTGCCAGCAGCTTCCCGGACAGGGGAGGCGGCTACACCTTC. Protein product: CASSFPDRGGGYTF. The chain carries TRBV5-6 and TRBJ1-2; 9 bases match TRBD1. V was pared by 2 bases and J by 8 bases, with 7 bases of the junction left unmatched. The germline V gene encodes CDR1 SGHDT and CDR2 YYEEEE. The CDR3 is made up of 14 amino acids.

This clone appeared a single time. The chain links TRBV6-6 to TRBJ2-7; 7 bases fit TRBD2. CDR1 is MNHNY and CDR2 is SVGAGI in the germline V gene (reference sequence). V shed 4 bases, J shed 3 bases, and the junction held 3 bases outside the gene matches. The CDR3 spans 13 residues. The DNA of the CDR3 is TGTGCCAGCAGTTCCGGACTAGGCTACGAGCAGTACTTC. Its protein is CASSSGLGYEQYF.

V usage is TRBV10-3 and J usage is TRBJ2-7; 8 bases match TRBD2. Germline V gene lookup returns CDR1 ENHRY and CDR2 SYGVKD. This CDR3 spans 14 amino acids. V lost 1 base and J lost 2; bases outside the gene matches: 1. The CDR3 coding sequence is TGTGCCATCAGTGAGTTGACTAGCGCCTACGAGCAGTACTTC. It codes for CAISELTSAYEQYF.

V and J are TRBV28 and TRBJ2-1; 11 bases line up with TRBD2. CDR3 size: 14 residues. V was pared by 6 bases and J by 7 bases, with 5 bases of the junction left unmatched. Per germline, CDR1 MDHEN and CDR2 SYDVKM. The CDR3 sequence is CASRTSGSWNEQFF. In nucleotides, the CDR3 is TGTGCCAGCAGAACTAGCGGGAGTTGGAATGAGCAGTTCTTC.

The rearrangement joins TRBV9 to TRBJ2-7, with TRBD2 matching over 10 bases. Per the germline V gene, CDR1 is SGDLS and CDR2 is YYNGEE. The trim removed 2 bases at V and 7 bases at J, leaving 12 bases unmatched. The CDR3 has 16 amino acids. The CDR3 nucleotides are TGTGCCAGCAGCGTGGGGGGGACTAGCGTAATTGGGGAGCAGTACTTC. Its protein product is CASSVGGTSVIGEQYF.

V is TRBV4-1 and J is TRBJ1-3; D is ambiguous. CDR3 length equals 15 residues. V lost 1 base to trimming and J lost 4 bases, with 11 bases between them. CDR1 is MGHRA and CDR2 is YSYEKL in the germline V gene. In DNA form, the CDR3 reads TGCGCCAGCAGCCAAGGAAACCTATTGGGAAACACCATATATTTT. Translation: CASSQGNLLGNTIYF.

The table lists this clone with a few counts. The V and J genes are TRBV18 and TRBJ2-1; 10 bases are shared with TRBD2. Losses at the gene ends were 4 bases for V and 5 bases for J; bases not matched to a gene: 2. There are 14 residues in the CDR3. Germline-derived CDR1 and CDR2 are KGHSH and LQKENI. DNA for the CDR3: TGTGCCAGCTCACAGGGACTAGCGAACAATGAGCAGTTCTTC. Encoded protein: CASSQGLANNEQFF.

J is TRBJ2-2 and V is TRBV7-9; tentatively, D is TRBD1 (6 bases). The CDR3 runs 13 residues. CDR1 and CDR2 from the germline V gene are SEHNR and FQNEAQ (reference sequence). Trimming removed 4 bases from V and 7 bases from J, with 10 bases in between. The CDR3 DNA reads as TGTGCCAGCAGCTCACAGGGCCACGGGGAGCTGTTTTTT. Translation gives CASSSQGHGELFF. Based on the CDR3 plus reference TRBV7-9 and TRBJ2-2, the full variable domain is DTGVSQNPRHKITKRGQNVTFRCDPISEHNRLYWYRQTLGQGPEFLTYFQNEAQLEKSRLLSDRFSAERPKGSFSTLEIQRTEQGDSAMYLCASSSQGHGELFFGEGSRLTVL.

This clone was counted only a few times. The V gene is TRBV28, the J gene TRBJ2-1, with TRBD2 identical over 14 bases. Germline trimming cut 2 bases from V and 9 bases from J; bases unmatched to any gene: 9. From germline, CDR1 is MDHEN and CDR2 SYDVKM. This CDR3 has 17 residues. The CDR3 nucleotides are TGTGCCAGCAGTTTAAAGGGGGGACTAGCGGGAGCAGGTGAGCAGTTCTTC. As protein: CASSLKGGLAGAGEQFF.